The TCR beta chain under discussion was sequenced for a study of patients and donors after allogeneic stem cell transplantation. TCRdb fed the RT-PCR reads into MiXCR, producing one record per CDR3 protein. This table holds about a million distinct CDR3 sequences, more than 15% found once. CDR1 and CDR2 (germline): DFQATT, SNEGSKA (reference sequence). The CDR3 spans 17 residues. Trimming took 0 bases from V and 1 from J, leaving 18 bases between them. The sequencing input was blood, either unsorted or a sorted T cell fraction (not recorded which). This chain connects TRBV20-1 to TRBJ2-5, with D maybe TRBD1 (6 bases). The sequence was obtained from a human donor who was either an allogeneic HSCT recipient or a stem cell or donor lymphocyte infusion donor (not recorded which). It is not recorded whose cells these are; they may come from a transplant donor. In DNA, the CDR3 is TGCAGTGCTAGAGATTTGTACCAGGGGACCACCCAAGAGACCCAGTACTTC. This sequence encodes CSARDLYQGTTQETQYF.